A selection of T cell receptor beta chains follows, all from one sample in a study of T cell responses to AZD1222 COVID-19 vaccine. Assay: immunoSEQ multiplex PCR; the TCRdb copy retains only in-frame clones and omits some. This sample has over 85,000 clones, with 87% found just once. Sequenced material: peripheral blood, taken on day 0 of AZD1222 vaccination. The receptors come from an adult in good health. CDR3s include the opening cysteine and the closing phenylalanine or tryptophan. D genes are given only for firm matches. The size of a clone is reported for some rows only, either as once, few or many, or as a class for expanded clones.

>TRBJ1-1|-|TRBV3-1/TRBV3-2|-
TGTGCCAGCAGCCAAGGGGGTAAAGGGGACGCGAACACTGAAGCTTTCTTT
CASSQGGKGDANTEAFF
>TRBJ1-1|-|TRBV10-2|-
TGCGCCAGCAGTGCGGGCGTTGGCACTGAAGCTTTCTTT
CASSAGVGTEAFF
>TRBJ2-2|-|TRBV30|-
TGTGCCACAGGCTCTAGGCCGGGGGTAACCGGGGAGCTGTTTTTT
CATGSRPGVTGELFF
>TRBJ2-7|-|TRBV20-1|TRBD2
TGCAGTGCTAGAGATGGGAGGGCAGAGTACTTC
CSARDGRAEYF
>TRBJ2-7|-|TRBV18|TRBD2
TGTGCCAGCTCACCACTAAGGGCCGAGGGGACTAGGGTGTACGAGCAGTACTTC
CASSPLRAEGTRVYEQYF
>TRBJ2-7|-|TRBV18|-
TGTGCCAGCTCACTAGACCAGCCCCCTTCCTACGAGCAGTACTTC
CASSLDQPPSYEQYF
>TRBJ2-6|few|TRBV5-4|TRBD2
TGTGCCAGCATCGGCGGGGGGCCTAGCTCTGGGGCCAACGTCCTGACTTTC
CASIGGGPSSGANVLTF
>TRBJ2-1|-|TRBV18|TRBD1
TGTGCCAGCTCACCGTCAACTGGGACAGGCAATGAGCAGTTCTTC
CASSPSTGTGNEQFF
>TRBJ1-5|-|TRBV19|-
TGTGCCAGTAAGACAGTACCTGGACCTAGCAATCAGCCCCAGCATTTT
CASKTVPGPSNQPQHF
>TRBJ1-4|once|TRBV2|TRBD1
TGTGCCAGCAGACCTGGACAGGGGGCGAATGAAAAACTGTTTTTT
CASRPGQGANEKLFF
>TRBJ1-2|-|TRBV28|TRBD1
TGTGCCAGCACTACGACAGGGGCCCATGGCTACACCTTC
CASTTTGAHGYTF
>TRBJ2-3|-|TRBV4-2|TRBD2
TGTGCCAGCAGCCCCCTTGTCGGGGGGGCCACAGATACGCAGTATTTT
CASSPLVGGATDTQYF
>TRBJ1-2|-|TRBV28|-
TGTGCCAGCAGTTTAAGGTCACTGTACTATGGCTACACCTTC
CASSLRSLYYGYTF
>TRBJ1-1|-|TRBV4-1|-
TGCGCCAGCAGCCAAGATGGTCGGGCATTGAACACTGAAGCTTTCTTT
CASSQDGRALNTEAFF
>TRBJ2-1|-|TRBV28|TRBD1
TGTGCCAGCAGTTTAGCAACCTCCCGGGACAGATACAATGAGCAGTTCTTC
CASSLATSRDRYNEQFF
>TRBJ2-7|few|TRBV7-6|TRBD2
TGTGCCAGCAGCTTAAGCGCGGGAGTCGGGTACGAGCAGTACTTC
CASSLSAGVGYEQYF
>TRBJ1-4|once|TRBV18|-
TGTGCCAGCTCACCACCTCAGGGTAGTGAAAAACTGTTTTTT
CASSPPQGSEKLFF
>TRBJ2-7|-|TRBV6-2/TRBV6-3|-
TGTGCCAGCAGTTATTCCGGATCCGATCGGAACGAGCAGTACTTC
CASSYSGSDRNEQYF
>TRBJ1-2|-|TRBV9|-
TGTGCCAGCAGCCCCAGGGACACAGCCTATAACTATGGCTACACCTTC
CASSPRDTAYNYGYTF
>TRBJ1-3|few|TRBV7-3|-
TGTGCCAGCAGCGCCCATCAATGGAGTTCTGGAAACACCATATATTTT
CASSAHQWSSGNTIYF
>TRBJ1-5|-|TRBV5-6|-
TGTGCCAGCAGCTTGGTAAGAAGCAGGGGCAATCAGCCCCAGCATTTT
CASSLVRSRGNQPQHF
>TRBJ2-7|-|TRBV24-1|TRBD1
TGTGCCACCAGTGATACCGGACAGGCGCGGGAGCAGTACTTC
CATSDTGQAREQYF
>TRBJ2-7|many|TRBV2|-
TGTGCCAGCAACTTAAGGGGTTTCGACGAGCAGTACTTC
CASNLRGFDEQYF
>TRBJ2-1|-|TRBV7-2|-
TGTGCCAGCAGCTTAGACGGGGGGCCCTACAATGAGCAGTTCTTC
CASSLDGGPYNEQFF
>TRBJ1-1|-|TRBV18|-
TGTGCCAGCTCACCTCAAGAGGCGAACACTGAAGCTTTCTTT
CASSPQEANTEAFF
>TRBJ1-2|few|TRBV6-2/TRBV6-3|-
TGTGCCAGCAGTTATGCTAACAGGATCTATGGCTACACCTTC
CASSYANRIYGYTF
>TRBJ2-3|-|TRBV19|-
TGTGCCAGTAGTATAACCGGGTCGGTACACTCTAGCACAGATACGCAGTATTTT
CASSITGSVHSSTDTQYF
>TRBJ2-5|-|TRBV3-1/TRBV3-2|TRBD1
TGTGCCAGCAGCCGCCCTGGGACAGGATTACAAGAGACCCAGTACTTC
CASSRPGTGLQETQYF